Detailed here is one TCR beta chain. Other DNA sequences from this sample encode an identical CDR3 as well. CDR1 is SGHTA and CDR2 is FQGNSA in the germline V gene. The length of the CDR3 is 12 residues. V was clipped by 5 bases and J by 5 bases, with 10 bases between them. The source of the sample is a study of blood T cell repertoires in COVID-19. Study context: PBMCs, B-cell-depleted T cells, or T cells provided the cDNA or gDNA that made up the material.

How the authors handled the data: How many nucleated cells were present was estimated from reference gene primer amplification. Sequencing used immunoSEQ multiplex PCR; TCRdb keeps in-frame clones, though not all of them. That table gives V, J and clone size, and the DNA gave D and trimming. The sample carries about 160,000 clones, 75% to 90% recorded once. The receptor's source is a man aged 18 to 30 with COVID-19, enrolled during active disease. The chain is built from TRBV7-2 and TRBJ2-7; D not certain. Sequencing was done on a sample of peripheral blood. The CDR3, as DNA: TGTGCCAGCAGCCCCCGGAGCCACGAGCAGTACTTC. Amino acids: CASSPRSHEQYF. The full variable domain, with the rest looked up from reference TRBV7-2 and TRBJ2-7, is GAGVSQSPSNKVTEKGKDVELRCDPISGHTALYWYRQSLGQGLEFLIYFQGNSAPDKSGLPSDRFSAERTGGSVSTLTIQRTQQEDSAVYLCASSPRSHEQYFGPGTRLTVT.